The 27 T cell receptor beta chains reported below all come from one sample, sequenced in a study of blood T cell repertoires in COVID-19. TCRdb keeps only in-frame clones here, not all; method: immunoSEQ multiplex PCR. The sample includes about 260,000 clones, around 87% of them seen just once. Source material: peripheral blood. The receptors shown here come from a woman aged 60-75 years with COVID-19, enrolled during active disease.

The chain carries TRBV27 and TRBJ2-7, with 11 bases that match TRBD2. This CDR3 has 14 residues. With V trimmed by 5 bases and J by 6 bases, 6 bases remained unmatched. In germline, CDR1 is MNHEY, CDR2 SMNVEV (reference sequence). The CDR3 loop reads CASSVGLAGSEQYF. CDR3 nucleotides: TGTGCCAGCAGTGTAGGACTAGCGGGCTCCGAGCAGTACTTC.

J is TRBJ1-5 and V is TRBV7-8; D not certain. The CDR3 length is 14 residues. With 3 bases removed from V and 4 bases from J, the gap between germline ends came to 10 bases. CDR1 SGHVS and CDR2 FQNEAQ come from the germline V gene. The CDR3 coding sequence is TGTGCCAGCAGCTTGGCGGCAGCGAATCAGCCCCAGCATTTT. It translates to CASSLAAANQPQHF. Variable domain in full (rest from reference TRBV7-8 and TRBJ1-5): GAGVSQSPRYKVAKRGQDVALRCDPISGHVSLFWYQQALGQGPEFLTYFQNEAQLDKSGLPSDRFFAERPEGSVSTLKIQRTQQEDSAVYLCASSLAAANQPQHFGDGTRLSIL.

The V and J genes are TRBV6-5 and TRBJ2-4; 10 bases are a match to TRBD1. The length of the CDR3 is 12 residues. Germline loops: CDR1 MNHEY, CDR2 SVGAGI. Trimming at V came to 9 bases and at J to 8 bases, leaving 4 bases not matched to a gene. In DNA form, the CDR3 reads TGTGCCAGTGACAGGGGGCGGGACATTCAGTACTTC. This encodes CASDRGRDIQYF.

The chain has TRBV5-1 and TRBJ2-2, with 8 positions matching TRBD2. The CDR3 spans 17 residues. Trimming removed 0 bases from V and 0 bases from J; junction bases left unmatched: 4. Germline V gene lookup returns CDR1 SGHRS and CDR2 YFSETQ. DNA for the CDR3: TGCGCCAGCAGCTTGGATGGCGGGAGGTCGAACACCGGGGAGCTGTTTTTT. It codes for CASSLDGGRSNTGELFF.

The V gene is TRBV29-1, the J gene TRBJ2-5; D unresolved. The CDR3 has 12 residues. Germline CDR1 is SQVTM and CDR2 is ANQGSEA. V shed 7 bases and J shed 4 bases, with 13 bases lying between them. Here the CDR3 DNA reads TGCAGCGCCCCCGTCAGAGGAGAGACCCAGTACTTC. This encodes CSAPVRGETQYF.

This chain links TRBV25-1 with TRBJ2-7, with D perhaps TRBD2 (7 bases). This CDR3 spans 15 amino acids. V was cut by 8 bases and J by 2 bases, with 19 bases left in between. Germline V lookup: CDR1 MGHDK, CDR2 SYGVNS. The CDR3 spells CASAGAGGRPYEQYF. CDR3 DNA: TGTGCCAGCGCGGGGGCTGGCGGAAGGCCCTACGAGCAGTACTTC.

This chain links TRBV19 with TRBJ2-7, with a weak D call TRBD1 (6 bases). The CDR3 contains 13 residues. The germline V gene has CDR1 LNHDA and CDR2 SQIVND (reference sequence). Trimming pared 2 bases from V and 2 bases from J, leaving 7 bases between. The CDR3 reads CASSIRTAYEQYF. The CDR3 bases are TGTGCCAGTAGTATAAGGACAGCCTACGAGCAGTACTTC.

This clone has a handful of counts. CDR3 nucleotides: TGTGCCATCGCGATGAAGGGGGCGAACACTGAAGCTTTCTTT. The encoded protein is CAIAMKGANTEAFF. This chain uses TRBV6-5 with TRBJ1-1, with 7 bases that match TRBD1. The germline gives CDR1 MNHEY, CDR2 SVGAGI. This CDR3 region has 14 residues. Trimming cost V 10 bases and J 1 base; bases outside gene matches: 9.

This chain connects TRBV5-1 to TRBJ2-2; D is uncertain. CDR3 length: 14 residues. CDR1 SGHRS and CDR2 YFSETQ come from the germline V gene. V was pared by 5 bases and J by 0 bases, with 8 bases between. The CDR3 sequence is CASRLQANTGELFF. Here the CDR3 DNA reads TGCGCCAGCAGGCTTCAGGCGAACACCGGGGAGCTGTTTTTT.

The rearrangement links TRBV6-5 to TRBJ2-7; possibly TRBD2 for D (7 bases). V lost 2 bases and J lost 4, with 18 bases in between. The CDR3 loop spans 16 amino acids. Germline V gene data show CDR1 as MNHEY and CDR2 as SVGAGI. The CDR3 DNA reads as TGTGCCAGCAGTTACCTAAGTGCGGGGGCCCGTTACGAGCAGTACTTC. Its translation: CASSYLSAGARYEQYF.

This clone was seen only once. The sample carries other DNA sequences with the same CDR3. This chain joins TRBV9 and TRBJ2-5, with TRBD1 matching over 8 bases. Germline CDR1 reads SGDLS; CDR2 reads YYNGEE. This CDR3 comprises 15 residues. The V gene end was trimmed by 1 base and the J gene end by 3 bases; junction bases not matched to a gene: 5. The CDR3 coding sequence is TGTGCCAGCAGCGTAAGCCCACAGGGGGAAGAGACCCAGTACTTC. Translation: CASSVSPQGEETQYF.

The V call is TRBV5-6, the J call TRBJ2-3; 9 positions match TRBD1. CDR3 length: 16 amino acids. CDR1 and CDR2 (germline): SGHDT, YYEEEE. Trimming cost V 3 bases and J 9 bases; bases outside gene matches: 14. The CDR3 reads CASSSRTGDYSRTQYF. DNA of the CDR3: TGTGCCAGCAGCTCAAGGACAGGGGACTATTCTCGAACGCAGTATTTT.

This chain uses TRBV10-3 with TRBJ2-1, with 8 bases fitting TRBD2. CDR1 and CDR2 (germline): ENHRY, SYGVKD. CDR3 length: 15 residues. Trimming cost V 2 bases and J 7 bases; bases outside gene matches: 7. CDR3 nucleotide sequence: TGTGCCATCAGTGAGAGCGGGAGCATGAAAAATGAGCAGTTCTTC. Translation: CAISESGSMKNEQFF.

The chain employs TRBV9 and TRBJ2-7, with a weak D call TRBD2 (6 bases). This CDR3 comprises 16 residues. V gave up 3 bases and J gave up 2 bases, with 18 bases separating them. Germline V lookup: CDR1 SGDLS, CDR2 YYNGEE. CDR3 in DNA: TGTGCCAGCAGCGAAGGAGGGGCGGGCCTGCCCTACGAGCAGTACTTC. Amino acids: CASSEGGAGLPYEQYF.

The chain has TRBV7-2 and TRBJ1-1; D not resolved. Germline CDR1 is SGHTA and CDR2 is FQGNSA. Trimming left V 2 bases short and J 0 bases short, with 7 bases between. This CDR3 contains 14 residues. This CDR3 is CASSLRNMNTEAFF. Here the CDR3 DNA reads TGTGCCAGCAGCTTACGTAATATGAACACTGAAGCTTTCTTT.

The rearrangement links TRBV27 to TRBJ2-2; 7 bases line up with TRBD1. The V gene's germline CDR1 is MNHEY and CDR2 SMNVEV (reference sequence). J was trimmed by 1 base and V by 6 bases; bases with no gene match: 8. The CDR3 is 16 residues long. This chain's CDR3 is CASREPGQLNTGELFF. DNA for the CDR3: TGTGCCAGCAGAGAACCGGGACAGTTGAACACCGGGGAGCTGTTTTTT.

The CDR3 nucleotides are TGCGCCAGCAGCCAGTCGACAGGGCTGGGTACTGAAGCTTTCTTT. This codes for CASSQSTGLGTEAFF. The chain employs TRBV4-3 and TRBJ1-1; 7 bases map to TRBD1. The J segment lost 5 bases and the V segment lost 3 bases, leaving 9 bases of the junction unmatched. Germline CDR1 is LGHNA and CDR2 is YSLEER. The CDR3 covers 15 residues.

The chain combines TRBV7-9 with TRBJ1-1, with D possibly matching TRBD1 (6 bases). Germline CDR1 SEHNR, CDR2 FQNEAQ (reference sequence). The ends were cut back, 7 bases at V and 6 bases at J, with 18 bases in the middle. This CDR3 spans 14 amino acids. CDR3 in amino acids: CASTKTAGVSEAFF. The CDR3 bases are TGTGCCAGCACCAAGACGGCAGGGGTCTCTGAAGCTTTCTTT.

This sequence joins TRBV11-3 and TRBJ1-1; D is perhaps TRBD1 (5 bases). The germline V gene encodes CDR1 SGHNT and CDR2 YENEEA. Trimming cost V 1 base and J 1 base, with 16 bases left between them. This CDR3 region has 17 residues. CDR3 region: CASSLGAGREANTEAFF. The DNA for the CDR3 is TGTGCCAGCAGCTTAGGGGCTGGCAGGGAGGCGAACACTGAAGCTTTCTTT.

The rearrangement joins TRBV23-1 to TRBJ1-5; D not certain. TRBV23-1 is reported as an ORF; its role is uncertain. Trimming pared 0 bases from V and 3 bases from J, leaving 18 bases between. This CDR3 has 18 residues. CDR3 sequence: CASSQSDRRVLLNQPQHF. The CDR3 nucleotides read TGCGCCAGCAGTCAATCGGATCGGAGGGTACTTCTCAATCAGCCCCAGCATTTT.

The rearrangement joins TRBV28 to TRBJ1-1; 8 positions match TRBD1. The CDR3 sequence is 11 residues long. Trimming removed 6 bases from V and 11 bases from J; junction bases left unmatched: 5. Per germline, CDR1 MDHEN and CDR2 SYDVKM. The CDR3 reads CASSRQGYAFF. In DNA form, the CDR3 reads TGTGCCAGCAGCCGACAGGGGTACGCTTTCTTT.

CDR3 sequence (DNA): TGTGCCACCAGTGATTCGCAGGGGGCACGGTATGGCTACACCTTC. This codes for CATSDSQGARYGYTF. The chain couples TRBV24-1 to TRBJ1-2; 8 nucleotides line up with TRBD1. CDR3 length equals 15 residues. The trim removed 2 bases at V and 5 bases at J, leaving 6 bases unmatched. The germline CDR1 and CDR2 sequences are KGHDR and SFDVKD.

This chain joins TRBV15 and TRBJ1-3, with unresolved D. V shed 8 bases and J shed 4 bases, with 15 bases lying between them. The CDR3 has 14 residues. The germline gives CDR1 LNHNV, CDR2 YYDKDF (reference sequence). The DNA of the CDR3 is TGTGCCACCCGTAGCCCGGGGTTCGGAAACACCATATATTTT. Its protein product is CATRSPGFGNTIYF.

This chain connects TRBV6-5 to TRBJ2-7; 7 bases line up with TRBD1. Germline lookup yields CDR1 MNHEY and CDR2 SVGAGI. J was trimmed by 3 bases and V by 6 bases; bases with no gene match: 11. This CDR3 comprises 15 residues. The CDR3 spells CASRPRQGQDYEQYF. The DNA of the CDR3 is TGTGCCAGCAGGCCCCGACAGGGCCAAGACTACGAGCAGTACTTC.

Regarding this clone: Other DNA sequences in this specimen translate into the identical CDR3. Here the CDR3 DNA reads TGTGCCAGCAGCCTTCAGGGGGCGAACACTGAAGCTTTCTTT. Translation gives CASSLQGANTEAFF. The chain links TRBV7-3 to TRBJ1-1, with 8 positions matching TRBD1. Germline lookup yields CDR1 SGHTA and CDR2 FQGTGA. With V trimmed by 5 bases and J by 1 base, 3 bases remained unmatched. CDR3 length: 14 residues.

The rearrangement joins TRBV30 to TRBJ1-1; TRBD1 aligns across 9 bases. J was trimmed by 7 bases and V by 5 bases; bases with no gene match: 8. The CDR3 spans 13 residues. Per the germline V gene, CDR1 is GTSNPN and CDR2 is SVGIG (reference sequence). In DNA form, the CDR3 reads TGTGCCTGGGATCACAGGGGGCTGAATGAAGCTTTCTTT. Translated, it gives CAWDHRGLNEAFF.

The chain links TRBV27 to TRBJ1-5; 10 nucleotides align to TRBD1. V trimming: 5 bases; J trimming: 6 bases; junction bases outside the gene matches: 7. In germline, CDR1 is MNHEY, CDR2 SMNVEV (reference sequence). The length of the CDR3 is 15 residues. CDR3 in amino acids: CASSTGTGAGQPQHF. In DNA, the CDR3 is TGTGCCAGCAGTACTGGGACAGGGGCGGGTCAGCCCCAGCATTTT.